These 11 T cell receptor beta chains were sequenced from one sample in a study of T-cell reconstitution after alpha-beta-depleted transplantation in children. Unique molecular identifiers tagged the TCRbeta library. From the PCR reads, TCRdb called clonotypes with MiXCR, one entry per CDR3 protein. This sample has more than 150,000 distinct CDR3 sequences, with more than 14% found just once. The sequences come from PBMCs from the stem cell graft donor, collected from the stem cell graft. These receptors were collected from a human donor who donated a stem cell graft to a child with acute lymphoblastic leukemia.

Of note for this clonotype: This may arise from a read error, as a much more abundant clone is one base away. V is TRBV27 and J is TRBJ1-1; D is ambiguous. CDR1 is MNHEY, CDR2 SMNVEV, per germline (reference sequence). CDR3 length equals 13 residues. The CDR3 nucleotides read TGTGACAGCAGTTTAGCCGAGGACGGGGAAGCTTTCTTT. This sequence encodes CDSSLAEDGEAFF.

This clonotype was observed many times. The V call is TRBV6-5, the J call TRBJ2-4; TRBD1 matches at 7 bases. CDR3 length equals 12 residues. Trimming took 5 bases from V and 7 from J; bases not matched to a gene: 2. CDR1 is MNHEY, CDR2 SVGAGI, per germline. The CDR3 coding sequence is TGTGCCAGCAGTAGACAGGGTAACATTCAGTACTTC. Its protein product is CASSRQGNIQYF.

This clonotype was found many times. The rearrangement joins TRBV5-1 to TRBJ2-1; D ambiguous. Germline V gene lookup returns CDR1 SGHRS and CDR2 YFSETQ. V was cut by 0 bases and J by 6 bases, with 10 bases left in between. The CDR3 runs to 14 residues. CDR3 amino acids: CASSLEGKGNEQFF. In nucleotides, the CDR3 is TGCGCCAGCAGCTTGGAGGGAAAGGGCAATGAGCAGTTCTTC.

This chain uses TRBV20-1 with TRBJ2-7; tentatively, D is TRBD1 (5 bases). CDR1 DFQATT and CDR2 SNEGSKA come from the germline V gene (reference sequence). This CDR3 contains 13 residues. Trimming took 1 base from V and 2 from J, leaving 9 bases between them. The CDR3 loop reads CSARVVGAYEQYF. The CDR3 DNA reads TGCAGTGCTAGAGTTGTAGGGGCCTACGAGCAGTACTTC.

This clonotype was seen ten or more times. This chain connects TRBV6-1 to TRBJ1-1; tentatively, D is TRBD1 (5 bases). CDR3 length: 13 residues. The germline V and J ends were trimmed by 6 bases and 8 bases, with 16 bases remaining between them. Germline loops: CDR1 MNHNS, CDR2 SASEGT. As DNA, the CDR3 is TGTGCCAGCAGGCCTGGTAGAGGGGAAGAAGCTTTCTTT. It translates to CASRPGRGEEAFF.

This clonotype showed up many times. The rearrangement joins TRBV5-1 to TRBJ2-1, with no clear D. The CDR3 is made up of 15 amino acids. V gave up 1 base and J gave up 6 bases, with 14 bases separating them. CDR1 is SGHRS, CDR2 YFSETQ, per germline. CDR3 residues: CASSLRPNNANEQFF. The CDR3 bases are TGCGCCAGCAGCTTGAGGCCCAACAACGCCAATGAGCAGTTCTTC.

This clonotype was picked up many times. The chain has TRBV7-3 and TRBJ2-1, with 9 bases fitting TRBD2. After removal of 1 base from V and 9 bases from J, the junction contained 22 bases not matched to a gene. The CDR3 covers 20 residues. Germline CDR1 and CDR2: SGHTA and FQGTGA. This chain's CDR3 is CASSLNWQGGLLAGVTEQFF. The CDR3 nucleotides are TGTGCCAGCAGCTTAAATTGGCAGGGGGGTTTACTAGCGGGTGTTACTGAGCAGTTCTTC.

This chain uses TRBV12-3 or TRBV12-4 with TRBJ1-5; D remains unclear. The CDR3 length is 13 residues. The germline V and J ends were trimmed by 3 bases and 4 bases, with 7 bases remaining between them. The CDR3 is CASSFSANQPQHF. The CDR3 DNA reads TGTGCCAGCAGTTTTTCAGCGAATCAGCCCCAGCATTTT.

The chain combines TRBV29-1 with TRBJ2-7; 7 positions agree with TRBD2. The CDR3 spans 12 residues. V was clipped by 5 bases and J by 7 bases; unmatched bases: 8. Germline CDR1 reads SQVTM; CDR2 reads ANQGSEA. The DNA for the CDR3 is TGCAGCGTTCATGGTGGGGGGGGAGAGCAGTACTTC. This encodes CSVHGGGGEQYF.

Turning to this clonotype: Being one base from a much bigger clone, this may be a read error. This sequence joins TRBV12-3 or TRBV12-4 and TRBJ2-1; D possibly corresponds to TRBD2 (6 bases). The CDR3 contains 14 residues. CDR3 DNA: TGTGCCAGCAGTTTGACTAGACAGACCAGTGAGCTGTTCTTC. This gives the protein CASSLTRQTSELFF.

This clonotype is a singleton in its sample. V gene TRBV11-2 combines with J gene TRBJ2-5, with 10 bases matching TRBD1. The V gene's germline CDR1 is SGHAT and CDR2 FQNNGV. This CDR3 region has 14 residues. After removal of 4 bases from V and 7 bases from J, the junction contained 6 bases not matched to a gene. The CDR3: CASSSLGQGGTQYF. In DNA form, the CDR3 reads TGTGCCAGCAGCTCCCTCGGACAGGGGGGGACCCAGTACTTC. Combining the CDR3 with reference TRBV11-2 and TRBJ2-5 gives the whole variable domain EAGVAQSPRYKIIEKRQSVAFWCNPISGHATLYWYQQILGQGPKLLIQFQNNGVVDDSQLPKDRFSAERLKGVDSTLKIQPAKLEDSAVYLCASSSLGQGGTQYFGPGTRLLVL.